This entry describes one T cell receptor (beta chain). This sample is drawn from a study of control samples from healthy donors and cancer patients. The assay was immunoSEQ multiplex PCR, and TCRdb's table has in-frame clones only and misses some. The sample lists 130,000 to 150,000 clones, just under 95% seen once, with about 10% in the top ten. This CDR3 has 13 residues. V gave up 1 base and J gave up 3 bases, with 5 bases separating them. The germline V gene has CDR1 SGDLS and CDR2 YYNGEE. The V gene is TRBV9, the J gene TRBJ2-1; no clear D gene. This TCR was sampled from a man aged 25 to 40 in good health. The sequenced sample consisted of blood. The CDR3 DNA reads TGTGCCAGCAGCGTATCTGACTACAATGAGCAGTTCTTC. Translating it yields CASSVSDYNEQFF.